The 8 T cell receptor beta chains below come from one sample, sequenced in a study of blood T cell repertoires in COVID-19. Using immunoSEQ multiplex PCR, the repertoire was profiled, and TCRdb retains in-frame clones only, with some absent. This table has 35,000 to 45,000 clones, over 75% appearing once. Material for sequencing was peripheral blood. These receptors all stem from a human donor in a cohort sampled during active COVID-19.

The chain recombines TRBV28 with TRBJ1-6, with TRBD1 matching 8 bases. Trimming took 2 bases from V and 5 from J; bases not matched to a gene: 5. The CDR3 runs 16 residues. The V gene's germline CDR1 is MDHEN and CDR2 SYDVKM. CDR3 DNA sequence: TGTGCCAGCAGTTTACAAGGACAGGGAAATAATTCACCCCTCCACTTT. Protein product: CASSLQGQGNNSPLHF.

The genes are TRBV6-4 and TRBJ2-1; 7 bases map to TRBD1. The trim removed 8 bases at V and 0 bases at J, leaving 7 bases unmatched. The germline V gene has CDR1 MRHNA and CDR2 SNTAGT. The CDR3 extends over 15 amino acids. CDR3 sequence reads: CASSEQGRSYNEQFF. The CDR3 DNA sequence: TGTGCCAGCTCCGAACAGGGGCGCTCCTACAATGAGCAGTTCTTC.

The chain couples TRBV2 to TRBJ1-3; 8 positions agree with TRBD1. This CDR3 is built from 14 residues. Germline lookup yields CDR1 SNHLY and CDR2 FYNNEI. With V trimmed by 11 bases and J by 4 bases, 10 bases remained unmatched. The CDR3 DNA follows: TGTGCCGGAAAGGGACAGGCCCAAGGAAACACCATATATTTT. Protein sequence: CAGKGQAQGNTIYF.

The J gene is TRBJ2-7, the V gene TRBV9, with 10 bases identical to TRBD1. Germline trimming cut 2 bases from V and 6 bases from J; bases unmatched to any gene: 17. CDR1 is SGDLS and CDR2 is YYNGEE in the germline V gene. CDR3 size: 18 residues. The chain's CDR3 is CASSVSLGTGTGEPEQYF. For the CDR3, the DNA is TGTGCCAGCAGCGTTAGCCTAGGTACCGGGACAGGGGAACCCGAGCAGTACTTC.

This clone is medium-sized (0.01 to 0.1%). The V gene is TRBV12-3 or TRBV12-4, the J gene TRBJ1-2, with 7 bases lining up with TRBD1. Trimming removed 6 bases from V and 3 bases from J; junction bases left unmatched: 4. The CDR3 is 13 residues long. The CDR3 bases are TGTGCCAGCAGCACTGGGACAGACTATGGCTACACCTTC. Encoded protein: CASSTGTDYGYTF.

The V call is TRBV9, the J call TRBJ2-1, with D maybe TRBD2 (6 bases). The germline V gene has CDR1 SGDLS and CDR2 YYNGEE. This CDR3 has 14 amino acids. Trimming pared 3 bases from V and 8 bases from J, leaving 15 bases between. CDR3 bases: TGTGCCAGCAGCGACCTAGCCGGGAGCGATGAGCAGTTCTTC. Translated, it gives CASSDLAGSDEQFF.

As regards this clone: Different DNA sequences within this sample yield the same CDR3. The J gene is TRBJ2-1, the V gene TRBV28; 7 positions match TRBD2. The ends lost 7 bases at V and 8 bases at J; junction bases unmatched: 8. The CDR3 totals 13 residues. From germline, CDR1 is MDHEN and CDR2 SYDVKM. This CDR3 reads CASTLSGGDEQFF. Here the CDR3 DNA reads TGTGCCAGCACCCTCAGTGGGGGGGATGAGCAGTTCTTC.

The chain employs TRBV5-4 and TRBJ2-2, with 11 positions matching TRBD2. The V gene end was trimmed by 1 base and the J gene end by 3 bases; junction bases not matched to a gene: 5. Per germline, CDR1 SGHNT and CDR2 YYREEE (reference sequence). The CDR3 has 17 amino acids. CDR3 bases: TGTGCCAGCAGCTTGCCCTTAGCGGGAGGGCACACCGGGGAGCTGTTTTTT. The encoded protein is CASSLPLAGGHTGELFF.